Shown below are 17 T cell receptor beta chains from a single sample sequenced in a study of response to subunit inactivated influenza vaccine. In TCRdb, the RT-PCR reads were re-called with MiXCR into one record per CDR3 protein. The data contain about 240,000 distinct CDR3 sequences, 9% to 15% of them seen just once; the ten biggest clones take up 7.8%. The sample was non-naive T cells sorted from PBMCs, taken less than 15 days before vaccination. The receptors were sampled from a man aged 50 to 60 who received an inactivated influenza vaccine.

This clonotype was observed a handful of times. The chain uses TRBV20-1 and TRBJ2-1, with 9 bases that match TRBD2. This CDR3 spans 14 amino acids. V lost 5 bases, J lost 7 bases, and 9 bases stayed unmatched. CDR1 and CDR2 from the germline V gene are DFQATT and SNEGSKA (reference sequence). CDR3 residues: CSAGRTSAKNEQFF. In DNA form, the CDR3 reads TGCAGTGCTGGCCGGACTAGCGCTAAGAATGAGCAGTTCTTC.

The chain carries TRBV18 and TRBJ2-7; no firm D call. CDR3 length equals 14 residues. CDR1 and CDR2 (germline): KGHSH, LQKENI. V was trimmed by 1 base and J by 4 bases, leaving 11 bases between them. DNA for the CDR3: TGTGCCAGCTCACCACAGGGCAGCCAGTACGAGCAGTACTTC. Its translation is CASSPQGSQYEQYF. Filled out from reference TRBV18 and TRBJ2-7, the complete variable domain reads NAGVMQNPRHLVRRRGQEARLRCSPMKGHSHVYWYRQLPEEGLKFMVYLQKENIIDESGMPKERFSAEFPKEGPSILRIQQVVRGDSAAYFCASSPQGSQYEQYFGPGTRLTVT.

The chain employs TRBV7-9 and TRBJ1-4, with D perhaps matching TRBD1 (5 bases). CDR3 size: 15 residues. Per the germline V gene, CDR1 is SEHNR and CDR2 is FQNEAQ (reference sequence). Trimming took off 0 bases at V and 8 bases at J, with 13 bases between the two ends. The CDR3 is CASSLAGRVREKLFF. CDR3 bases: TGTGCCAGCAGCTTAGCTGGCAGGGTACGGGAAAAACTGTTTTTT. Together with reference TRBV7-9 and TRBJ1-4, the CDR3 gives the full variable domain: DTGVSQNPRHKITKRGQNVTFRCDPISEHNRLYWYRQTLGQGPEFLTYFQNEAQLEKSRLLSDRFSAERPKGSFSTLEIQRTEQGDSAMYLCASSLAGRVREKLFFGSGTQLSVL.

J is TRBJ2-4 and V is TRBV5-6, with D perhaps matching TRBD1 or TRBD2 (5 bases each). V was clipped by 0 bases and J by 8 bases, with 18 bases between them. The germline gives CDR1 SGHDT, CDR2 YYEEEE. CDR3 size: 16 residues. The CDR3 nucleotides are TGTGCCAGCAGCTTGGCCGGCGCTAGGGGACGAGACATTCAGTACTTC. Translation gives CASSLAGARGRDIQYF.

The chain is built from TRBV29-1 and TRBJ2-3; D is ambiguous. V was pared by 3 bases and J by 2 bases, with 18 bases between. The CDR3 runs to 16 residues. The V gene's germline CDR1 is SQVTM and CDR2 ANQGSEA. The CDR3 DNA follows: TGCAGCGTTGACGGGTTGGCGGAACCAAACACAGATACGCAGTATTTT. It is translated as CSVDGLAEPNTDTQYF.

The V call is TRBV4-2, the J call TRBJ2-1, with 11 bases identical to TRBD2. J lost 3 bases, V lost 3 bases, and 10 bases had no gene match. CDR3 length: 18 residues. From germline, CDR1 is LGHNA and CDR2 YNFKEQ. DNA of the CDR3: TGTGCCAGCAGCCAGGGATCGACTAGCGGGGCGGGCTACAATGAGCAGTTCTTC. Its translation is CASSQGSTSGAGYNEQFF.

The rearrangement joins TRBV5-1 to TRBJ2-1; 7 nucleotides match TRBD2. The CDR3 length is 13 residues. The trim removed 2 bases at V and 7 bases at J, leaving 3 bases unmatched. Germline-derived CDR1 and CDR2 are SGHRS and YFSETQ. CDR3 in DNA: TGCGCCAGCAGCTTACGGGGGGAGAATGAGCAGTTCTTC. Its translation: CASSLRGENEQFF.

This clonotype was detected a few times. V is TRBV19 and J is TRBJ2-1, with 12 nucleotides matching TRBD2. With V trimmed by 7 bases and J by 7 bases, 5 bases remained unmatched. From germline, CDR1 is LNHDA and CDR2 SQIVND (reference sequence). This CDR3 has 14 amino acids. The CDR3 protein is CASTRLAGENEQFF. CDR3 DNA sequence: TGTGCCAGTACGAGACTAGCGGGAGAAAATGAGCAGTTCTTC.

At least ten counts were recorded for this clonotype. This rearrangement joins TRBV15 to TRBJ1-2; D gene ambiguous. This CDR3 region has 13 residues. Germline CDR1 is LNHNV and CDR2 is YYDKDF (reference sequence). V lost 2 bases and J 8 bases, leaving 12 bases between the germline ends. The CDR3 sequence: CATSRQNYGGYTF. Written as DNA, the CDR3 is TGTGCCACCAGCAGACAAAATTACGGGGGCTACACCTTC.

The chain is built from TRBV20-1 and TRBJ2-6; 7 bases agree with TRBD2. The CDR3 covers 17 residues. The V gene end was trimmed by 3 bases and the J gene end by 1 base; junction bases not matched to a gene: 9. Germline V gene lookup returns CDR1 DFQATT and CDR2 SNEGSKA (reference sequence). The CDR3 nucleotides are TGCAGTGCTAGGGAGAGCGGGAAAGGGTCTGGGGCCAACGTCCTGACTTTC. Protein sequence: CSARESGKGSGANVLTF.

This clonotype appeared a few times. The rearrangement uses TRBV5-1 and TRBJ2-1, with 8 bases lining up with TRBD1. The V gene end was trimmed by 2 bases and the J gene end by 8 bases; junction bases not matched to a gene: 9. The length of the CDR3 is 15 residues. CDR1 and CDR2 (germline): SGHRS, YFSETQ. CDR3 nucleotides: TGCGCCAGCAGCTTACAGGGGGTGGTTTTCGATGAGCAGTTCTTC. Residues: CASSLQGVVFDEQFF.

V is TRBV19 and J is TRBJ2-1; TRBD1 agrees at 7 bases. The length of the CDR3 is 16 residues. Losses at the gene ends were 5 bases for V and 10 bases for J; bases not matched to a gene: 17. In germline, CDR1 is LNHDA, CDR2 SQIVND (reference sequence). The CDR3 spells CASSVSPFDRDDEQFF. CDR3 coding DNA: TGTGCCAGTAGTGTTTCCCCCTTCGACAGGGATGACGAGCAGTTCTTC. Using reference TRBV19 and TRBJ2-1 for the parts outside the CDR3, the full variable domain is DGGITQSPKYLFRKEGQNVTLSCEQNLNHDAMYWYRQDPGQGLRLIYYSQIVNDFQKGDIAEGYSVSREKKESFPLTVTSAQKNPTAFYLCASSVSPFDRDDEQFFGPGTRLTVL.

The chain recombines TRBV28 with TRBJ1-1; a possible D gene is TRBD1 (5 bases). This CDR3 is 12 amino acids long. Trimming took 8 bases from V and 9 from J, leaving 16 bases between them. Germline CDR1 is MDHEN and CDR2 is SYDVKM. The CDR3 DNA is TGTGCCAGCGGGGATAGTCGGGGGAAAGCTTTCTTT. Translating it yields CASGDSRGKAFF. The full variable domain, completed using reference TRBV28 and TRBJ1-1, is DVKVTQSSRYLVKRTGEKVFLECVQDMDHENMFWYRQDPGLGLRLIYFSYDVKMKEKGDIPEGYSVSREKKERFSLILESASTNQTSMYLCASGDSRGKAFFGQGTRLTVV.

This clonotype turned up a few times. The chain joins TRBV5-6 to TRBJ2-1, with TRBD1 matching 7 bases. This CDR3 contains 15 residues. The germline V gene encodes CDR1 SGHDT and CDR2 YYEEEE. Trimming at V came to 2 bases and at J to 4 bases, leaving 6 bases not matched to a gene. For the CDR3, the DNA is TGTGCCAGCAGCTTAGGACAGGCCCTTTACAATGAGCAGTTCTTC. Translation: CASSLGQALYNEQFF.

This clonotype was picked up a small number of times. The V gene is TRBV20-1, the J gene TRBJ2-6; TRBD1 agrees at 9 bases. The length of the CDR3 is 19 residues. V gave up 1 base and J gave up 0 bases; unmatched junction bases: 10. CDR1 and CDR2 (germline): DFQATT, SNEGSKA (reference sequence). CDR3 protein: CSARGAPGQGSSGANVLTF. For the CDR3, the DNA is TGCAGTGCTAGAGGCGCTCCGGGACAGGGCTCCTCTGGGGCCAACGTCCTGACTTTC.

The gene calls are TRBV2 and TRBJ2-5; the match to TRBD1 covers 7 bases. CDR1 and CDR2 (germline): SNHLY, FYNNEI. The CDR3 consists of 15 residues. The J segment lost 0 bases and the V segment lost 4 bases, leaving 5 bases of the junction unmatched. CDR3 amino acids: CASSGLQGNQETQYF. The CDR3 nucleotides read TGTGCCAGCAGTGGACTACAGGGGAACCAAGAGACCCAGTACTTC.

This clonotype was found many times. The chain employs TRBV7-9 and TRBJ2-4, with D possibly matching TRBD1 (6 bases). This CDR3 has 15 residues. CDR1 is SEHNR and CDR2 is FQNEAQ in the germline V gene (reference sequence). Deletions cut 1 base from V and 11 bases from J, with 18 bases between. Written as DNA, the CDR3 is TGTGCCAGCAGCTTAGTTTATTTGACAGGCCCCTTTCAGTACTTC. The encoded protein is CASSLVYLTGPFQYF.